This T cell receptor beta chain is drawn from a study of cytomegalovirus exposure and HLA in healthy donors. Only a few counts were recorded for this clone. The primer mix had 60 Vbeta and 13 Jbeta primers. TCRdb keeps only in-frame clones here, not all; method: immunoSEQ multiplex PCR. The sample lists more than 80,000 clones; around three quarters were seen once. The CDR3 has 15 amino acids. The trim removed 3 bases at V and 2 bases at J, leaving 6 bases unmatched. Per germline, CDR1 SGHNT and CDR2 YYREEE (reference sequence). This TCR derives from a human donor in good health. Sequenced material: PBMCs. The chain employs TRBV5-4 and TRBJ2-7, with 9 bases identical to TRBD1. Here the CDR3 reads CASSSGTGLPYEQYF. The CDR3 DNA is TGTGCCAGCAGCTCCGGGACAGGGCTTCCCTACGAGCAGTACTTC. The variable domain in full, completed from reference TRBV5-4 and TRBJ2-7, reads ETGVTQSPTHLIKTRGQQVTLRCSSQSGHNTVSWYQQALGQGPQFIFQYYREEENGRGNFPPRFSGLQFPNYSSELNVNALELDDSALYLCASSSGTGLPYEQYFGPGTRLTVT.